These T cell receptor beta chains were read from a single sample in a study of blood T cell repertoires in COVID-19. Generated by immunoSEQ multiplex PCR, the TCRdb table keeps only in-frame clones and is missing some. This table has more than 120,000 clones, approximately 84% appearing once. Sample: peripheral blood. These receptors were obtained from a human donor in a cohort sampled during active COVID-19. CDR3s include the opening cysteine and the closing phenylalanine or tryptophan. Each record gives: V gene, clone size, D gene, J gene, CDR3 protein, CDR3 DNA. A D gene is named only where the DNA matches it firmly. Where a row states a size, it is once, few, many or the class of an expanded clone; other rows omit it.

>TRBV5-5|.|TRBD1|TRBJ1-4
CASSPTTGTAYRLGEKLFF
TGTGCCAGCAGCCCAACAACCGGGACAGCCTATAGATTAGGTGAAAAACTGTTTTTT
>TRBV6-5|.|.|TRBJ2-3
CASSLGLSADTQYF
TGTGCCAGCAGTTTGGGACTCTCGGCTGATACGCAGTATTTT
>TRBV28|.|TRBD1|TRBJ1-3
CASKPGQGVPTSGNTIYF
TGTGCCAGCAAGCCGGGACAGGGGGTCCCCACATCTGGAAACACCATATATTTT
>TRBV6-2/TRBV6-3|few|.|TRBJ2-7
CASSYPQGSRYF
TGTGCCAGCAGTTACCCCCAGGGTAGTCGGTACTTC
>TRBV9|.|TRBD2|TRBJ2-5
CASSGGRTSGFQETQYF
TGTGCCAGCAGCGGGGGTCGAACTAGCGGGTTCCAAGAGACCCAGTACTTC
>TRBV5-4|.|.|TRBJ2-5
CASSLSLQETQYF
TGTGCCAGCAGCTTGAGCCTCCAAGAGACCCAGTACTTC
>TRBV6-5|.|.|TRBJ2-5
CASKEASQETQYF
TGTGCCAGCAAAGAGGCCTCCCAAGAGACCCAGTACTTC
>TRBV29-1|.|.|TRBJ1-2
CSVDSAGVSYGYTF
TGCAGCGTTGATTCGGCAGGGGTTAGCTATGGCTACACCTTC
>TRBV25-1|.|TRBD1|TRBJ1-4
CARSLGQGNEKLFF
TGTGCCAGGTCTTTGGGACAGGGGAATGAAAAACTGTTTTTT
>TRBV4-2|.|TRBD2|TRBJ2-3
CASSQEPAGGRDTQYF
TGTGCCAGCAGCCAAGAGCCAGCGGGGGGGCGAGATACGCAGTATTTT
>TRBV5-5|.|.|TRBJ2-1
CASSFLIGGYNEQFF
TGTGCCAGCAGCTTTCTCATAGGAGGCTACAATGAGCAGTTCTTC
>TRBV7-2|few|TRBD1|TRBJ2-7
CASSAGPGTDVYF
TGTGCCAGCAGCGCTGGACCCGGGACAGACGTATACTTC
>TRBV20-1|.|.|TRBJ2-5
CSASGQGIIKNQETQYF
TGCAGTGCTAGTGGGCAGGGAATTATTAAAAACCAAGAGACCCAGTACTTC
>TRBV7-2|.|TRBD1|TRBJ2-1
CASSLGASGGYNEQFF
TGTGCCAGCAGCTTAGGTGCGTCAGGGGGCTACAATGAGCAGTTCTTC
>TRBV5-1|.|.|TRBJ1-1
CASSPTGGFSTEAFF
TGCGCCAGCAGCCCGACCGGCGGGTTTTCCACTGAAGCTTTCTTT
>TRBV5-1|.|TRBD1|TRBJ2-2
CASSATGSGELFF
TGCGCCAGCAGTGCGACAGGGTCCGGGGAGCTGTTTTTT
>TRBV27|.|TRBD2|TRBJ2-2
CASSLCLTQLGMAGGPFSGELFF
TGTGCCAGCAGTTTATGTTTGACCCAGTTGGGCATGGCGGGAGGGCCGTTTTCCGGGGAGCTGTTTTTT
>TRBV2|few|.|TRBJ2-5
CASSGQLDQETQYF
TGTGCCAGCAGTGGACAACTAGACCAAGAGACCCAGTACTTC
>TRBV2|.|TRBD1|TRBJ2-7
CASSEGFGDRLSYEQYF
TGTGCCAGCAGTGAAGGTTTCGGGGACAGGTTGTCCTACGAGCAGTACTTC
>TRBV7-2|once|TRBD1|TRBJ2-7
CASSPRDRGLYEQYF
TGTGCCAGCAGCCCCCGGGACAGGGGGCTCTACGAGCAGTACTTC
>TRBV19|.|.|TRBJ2-2
CASLTSHRAGELFF
TGTGCCAGTCTCACCTCGCACAGGGCCGGGGAGCTGTTTTTT
>TRBV9|.|.|TRBJ2-2
CASSVAGNGELFF
TGTGCCAGCAGCGTCGCGGGAAACGGGGAGCTGTTTTTT
>TRBV30|.|TRBD1|TRBJ2-3
CAWSVRQGANTQYF
TGTGCCTGGAGTGTACGTCAGGGGGCAAATACGCAGTATTTT
>TRBV29-1|.|.|TRBJ2-1
CSVDGGGRNNEQFF
TGCAGCGTTGATGGGGGCGGGAGAAACAATGAGCAGTTCTTC
>TRBV4-2|.|.|TRBJ2-7
CASSQEWPSYEQYF
TGTGCCAGCAGCCAAGAATGGCCTTCCTACGAGCAGTACTTC
>TRBV5-1|.|.|TRBJ2-3
CASSLGVGGPPDTQYF
TGCGCCAGCAGCTTGGGGGTGGGGGGGCCGCCAGATACGCAGTATTTT
>TRBV4-1|.|.|TRBJ2-5
CASSQWQFETQYF
TGCGCCAGCAGCCAATGGCAGTTCGAGACCCAGTACTTC
>TRBV6-5|.|TRBD1|TRBJ1-1
CASSSPQGAGTEAFF
TGTGCCAGCAGTTCCCCACAGGGGGCGGGCACTGAAGCTTTCTTT
>TRBV6-2/TRBV6-3|many|.|TRBJ2-1
CASSSLAMYNEQFF
TGTGCCAGCAGCTCCCTAGCGATGTACAATGAGCAGTTCTTC
>TRBV6-5|.|.|TRBJ1-1
CASSLTGSDTEAFF
TGTGCCAGCAGTTTAACAGGGTCAGACACTGAAGCTTTCTTT
>TRBV19|.|.|TRBJ1-1
CASSRGGAATEAFF
TGTGCCAGTAGTAGGGGGGGGGCGGCCACTGAAGCTTTCTTT
>TRBV19|.|.|TRBJ2-3
CASSIGFQGTDTQYF
TGTGCCAGTAGTATAGGGTTTCAGGGCACAGATACGCAGTATTTT
>TRBV10-2|.|.|TRBJ1-2
CASSESLTFSSYGYTF
TGCGCCAGCAGTGAGTCGTTGACTTTTTCTTCGTATGGCTACACCTTC
>TRBV11-2|.|TRBD2|TRBJ2-1
CASSSLAGTTKEQFF
TGTGCCAGCAGCTCTCTAGCGGGAACGACGAAGGAGCAGTTCTTC
>TRBV19|.|TRBD1|TRBJ1-1
CASSISQGGAFF
TGTGCCAGTAGTATATCACAGGGGGGAGCTTTCTTT
>TRBV11-2|.|TRBD2|TRBJ2-1
CASSKALAGVVEQFF
TGTGCCAGCAGCAAAGCGCTAGCGGGAGTAGTGGAGCAGTTCTTC
>TRBV9|few|.|TRBJ1-3
CASSPIAGNPGNTIYF
TGTGCCAGCAGCCCTATTGCTGGTAACCCTGGAAACACCATATATTTT
>TRBV9|.|.|TRBJ2-7
CASSVASDSYEQYF
TGTGCCAGCAGCGTAGCGTCGGACAGCTACGAGCAGTACTTC
>TRBV5-1|.|TRBD1|TRBJ1-2
CASSSDRVITF
TGCGCCAGCAGCTCTGACAGGGTTATCACCTTC
>TRBV14|.|.|TRBJ2-1
CASSQGPRNEQFF
TGTGCCAGCAGCCAAGGCCCTCGGAATGAGCAGTTCTTC
>TRBV25-1|.|TRBD2|TRBJ2-3
CASSPVLAGVPLDTQYF
TGTGCCAGCAGTCCCGTACTAGCGGGAGTCCCGTTGGATACGCAGTATTTT
>TRBV9|.|TRBD2|TRBJ2-1
CASSVEASGGWYNEQFF
TGTGCCAGCAGCGTAGAGGCTAGCGGGGGCTGGTACAATGAGCAGTTCTTC
>TRBV13|.|TRBD2|TRBJ2-3
CASSPHRLAGSLDTQYF
TGTGCCAGCAGCCCCCATCGACTAGCGGGGAGTCTAGATACGCAGTATTTT
>TRBV12-3/TRBV12-4|.|TRBD1|TRBJ1-1
CASRDRAEAFF
TGTGCCAGCAGAGACAGGGCTGAGGCTTTCTTT
>TRBV7-4|.|TRBD1|TRBJ1-4
CASSSERGQGSHF
TGTGCCAGCAGCTCAGAAAGAGGACAGGGATCACATTTT
>TRBV7-9|.|TRBD1|TRBJ2-2
CASSLGQSFGELFF
TGTGCCAGCAGCCTGGGACAGTCCTTCGGGGAGCTGTTTTTT
>TRBV4-2|few|.|TRBJ1-2
CASSPGGVRYGYTF
TGTGCCAGCAGCCCGGGGGGTGTGAGGTATGGCTACACCTTC
>TRBV5-1|.|TRBD1|TRBJ1-1
CASSLVGQGAFGTEAFF
TGCGCCAGCAGCTTGGTGGGACAGGGGGCTTTTGGCACTGAAGCTTTCTTT
>TRBV4-1|.|TRBD1|TRBJ2-7
CASSRGQGISYEQYF
TGCGCCAGCAGCCGCGGACAGGGGATAAGCTACGAGCAGTACTTC
>TRBV21-1|.|.|TRBJ1-2
CASSFSTGVIDYGYTF
TGTGCCAGCAGCTTTTCCACAGGGGTTATCGACTATGGCTACACCTTC
>TRBV28|.|TRBD2|TRBJ2-2
CASSTWTSGGTGELFF
TGTGCCAGCAGTACGTGGACTAGCGGGGGGACCGGGGAGCTGTTTTTT
>TRBV30|.|.|TRBJ1-2
CARPRGGDGYTF
TGTGCCCGCCCACGGGGAGGCGATGGCTACACCTTC
>TRBV9|.|.|TRBJ2-2
CASSVPRQGGTGELFF
TGTGCCAGCAGCGTACCCAGGCAGGGGGGAACCGGGGAGCTGTTTTTT
>TRBV5-1|.|.|TRBJ2-3
CASSSLASSTDTQYF
TGCGCCAGCAGCTCCTTAGCGTCGAGCACAGATACGCAGTATTTT
>TRBV9|few|.|TRBJ1-1
CASSVDRETEAFF
TGTGCCAGCAGCGTAGACCGAGAGACTGAAGCTTTCTTT
>TRBV14|.|.|TRBJ1-5
CASSLSRAQPQHF
TGTGCCAGCAGCCTAAGCAGGGCTCAGCCCCAGCATTTT
>TRBV11-2|.|.|TRBJ2-1
CASSWGLRTYNEQFF
TGTGCCAGCAGCTGGGGACTTCGAACCTACAATGAGCAGTTCTTC
>TRBV4-1|.|TRBD2|TRBJ2-1
CASSQELAGVNEQFF
TGCGCCAGCAGCCAAGAACTAGCGGGAGTCAATGAGCAGTTCTTC
>TRBV3-1/TRBV3-2|.|.|TRBJ2-7
CASSRGSAYEQYF
TGTGCCAGCAGCAGGGGCAGTGCTTACGAGCAGTACTTC
>TRBV7-2|.|.|TRBJ2-3
CASSLGRGDTQYF
TGTGCCAGCAGCTTAGGCAGGGGTGATACGCAGTATTTT